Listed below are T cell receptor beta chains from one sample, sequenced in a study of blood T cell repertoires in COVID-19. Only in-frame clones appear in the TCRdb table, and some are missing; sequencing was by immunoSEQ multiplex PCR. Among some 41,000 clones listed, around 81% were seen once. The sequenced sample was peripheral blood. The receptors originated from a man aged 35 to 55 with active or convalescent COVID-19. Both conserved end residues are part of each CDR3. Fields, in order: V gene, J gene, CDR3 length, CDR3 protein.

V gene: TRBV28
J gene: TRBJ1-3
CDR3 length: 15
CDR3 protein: CASSPSLGTGNTIYF

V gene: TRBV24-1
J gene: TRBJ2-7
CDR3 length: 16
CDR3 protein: CATSDPSGNTPYEQYF

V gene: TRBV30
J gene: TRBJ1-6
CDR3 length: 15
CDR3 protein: CAWSRGKGGVRPLHF

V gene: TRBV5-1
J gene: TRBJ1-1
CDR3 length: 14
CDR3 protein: CASSTQGLNTEAFF

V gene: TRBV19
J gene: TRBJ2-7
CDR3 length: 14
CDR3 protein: CASKDVGQSYEQYF

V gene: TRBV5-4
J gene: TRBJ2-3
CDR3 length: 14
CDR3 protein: CASSLGTATDTQYF

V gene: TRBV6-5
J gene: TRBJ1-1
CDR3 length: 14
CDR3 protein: CASRLDRERTEAFF

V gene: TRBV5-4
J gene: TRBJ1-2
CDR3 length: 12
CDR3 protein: CASSSTGYGYTF

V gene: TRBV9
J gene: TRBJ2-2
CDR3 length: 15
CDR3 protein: CASSPRQGTTGELFF

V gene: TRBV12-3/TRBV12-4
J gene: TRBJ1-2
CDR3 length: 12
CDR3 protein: CASSSENYGYTF

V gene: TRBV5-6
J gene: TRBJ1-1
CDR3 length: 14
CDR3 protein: CASSSGIMNTEAFF

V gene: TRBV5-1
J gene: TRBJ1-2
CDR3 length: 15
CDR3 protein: CASSQTRGALDGYTF

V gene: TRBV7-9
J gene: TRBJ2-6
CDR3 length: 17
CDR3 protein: CASSLGAETSGANVLTF

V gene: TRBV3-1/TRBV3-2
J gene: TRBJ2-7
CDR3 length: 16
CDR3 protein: CASSRVTSGSGYEQYF

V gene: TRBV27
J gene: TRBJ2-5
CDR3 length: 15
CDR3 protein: CASSPSGGGLKTQYF

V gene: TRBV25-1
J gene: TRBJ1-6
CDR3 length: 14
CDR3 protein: CASSWALEGSPLHF

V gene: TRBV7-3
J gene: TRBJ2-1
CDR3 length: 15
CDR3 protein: CASSPLADGYNEQFF

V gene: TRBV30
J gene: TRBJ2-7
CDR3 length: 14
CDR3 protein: CAWSPGQVSYEQYF

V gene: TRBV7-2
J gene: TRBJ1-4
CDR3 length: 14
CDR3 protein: CASSRGVGNEKLFF

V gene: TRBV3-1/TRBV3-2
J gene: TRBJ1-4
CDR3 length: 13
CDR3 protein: CASSQGPDEKLFF

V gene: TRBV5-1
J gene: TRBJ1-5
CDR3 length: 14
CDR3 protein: CASSTPGGNQPQHF

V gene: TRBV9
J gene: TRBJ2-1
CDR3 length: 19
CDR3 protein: CASSATTSGGAGSYNEQFF

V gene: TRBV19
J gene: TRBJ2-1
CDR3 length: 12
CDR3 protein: CASSMFGGEQFF

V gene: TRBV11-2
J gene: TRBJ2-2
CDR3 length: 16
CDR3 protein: CASSPVSGRRTGELFF

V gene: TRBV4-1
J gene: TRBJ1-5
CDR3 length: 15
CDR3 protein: CASSQEPVSNQPQHF

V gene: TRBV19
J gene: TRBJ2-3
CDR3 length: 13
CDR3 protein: CASSYRREDTQYF

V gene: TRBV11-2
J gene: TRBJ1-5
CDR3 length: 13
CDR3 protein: CASSFGQGQPQHF

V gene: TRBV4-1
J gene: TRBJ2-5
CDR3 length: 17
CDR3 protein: CASSQDTMTKPVETQYF

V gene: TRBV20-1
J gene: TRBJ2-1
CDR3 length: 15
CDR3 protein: CSASRLGGEGSEQFF

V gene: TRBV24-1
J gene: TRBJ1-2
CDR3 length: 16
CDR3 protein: CATSDRGQGGRYGYTF

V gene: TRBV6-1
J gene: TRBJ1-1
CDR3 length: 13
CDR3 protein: CASSERTPAEAFF

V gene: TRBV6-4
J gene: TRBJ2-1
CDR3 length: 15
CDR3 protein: CASSAEQGFYNEQFF

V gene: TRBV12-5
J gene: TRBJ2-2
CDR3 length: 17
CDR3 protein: CASGLVRGAGNTGELFF

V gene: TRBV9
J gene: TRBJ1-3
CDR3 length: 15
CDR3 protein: CASSVTGGSGNTIYF

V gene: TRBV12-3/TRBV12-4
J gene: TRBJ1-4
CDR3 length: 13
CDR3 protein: CASSLGRTEKLFF

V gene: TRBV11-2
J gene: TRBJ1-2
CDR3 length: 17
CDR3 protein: CASSSLQGTGDDYGYTF

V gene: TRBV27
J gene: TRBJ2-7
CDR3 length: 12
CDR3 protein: CASSQGTYEQYF

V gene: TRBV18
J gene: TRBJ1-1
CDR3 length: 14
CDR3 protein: CASSRQGVNTEAFF

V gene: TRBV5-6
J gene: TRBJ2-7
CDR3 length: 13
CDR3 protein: CASVEGGLGEQYF

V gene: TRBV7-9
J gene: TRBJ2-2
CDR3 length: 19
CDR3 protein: CASSKRQAGGGSNTGELFF

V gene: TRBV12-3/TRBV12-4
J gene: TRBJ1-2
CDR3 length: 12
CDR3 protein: CASSLDSYGYTF

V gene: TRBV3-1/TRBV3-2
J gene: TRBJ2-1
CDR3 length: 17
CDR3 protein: CASSQDYASGGSNEQFF

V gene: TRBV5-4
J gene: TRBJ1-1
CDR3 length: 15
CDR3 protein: CASSPSVRGLAEAFF

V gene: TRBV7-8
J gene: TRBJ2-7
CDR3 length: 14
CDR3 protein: CASSSTGWTYEQYF

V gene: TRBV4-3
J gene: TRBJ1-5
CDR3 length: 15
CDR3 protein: CASSQDAGGNQPQHF

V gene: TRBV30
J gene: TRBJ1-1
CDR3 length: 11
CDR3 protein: CAWTLRTAAFF

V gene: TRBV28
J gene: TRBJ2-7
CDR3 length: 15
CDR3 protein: CASTRGATPFHEQYF

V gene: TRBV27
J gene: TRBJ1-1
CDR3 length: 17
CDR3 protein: CASSFLGDRGFETEAFF

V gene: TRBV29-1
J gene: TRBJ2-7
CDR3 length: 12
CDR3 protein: CSAWTRPYEQYF

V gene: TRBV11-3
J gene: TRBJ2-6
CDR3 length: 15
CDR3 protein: CARRAGAAGANVLTF

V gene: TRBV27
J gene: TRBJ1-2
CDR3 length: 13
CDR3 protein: CASSSPGDYGYTF

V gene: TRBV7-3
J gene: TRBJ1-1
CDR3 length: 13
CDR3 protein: CASSLLENTEAFF

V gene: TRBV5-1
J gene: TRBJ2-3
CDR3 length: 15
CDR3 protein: CASYNRGGGTDTQYF

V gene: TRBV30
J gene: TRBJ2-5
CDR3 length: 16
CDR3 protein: CAWTRLAGGSEETQYF

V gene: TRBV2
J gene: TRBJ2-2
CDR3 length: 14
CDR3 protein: CASSVRSGAGELFF